The subject of this entry is one T cell receptor beta chain. The specificity of this receptor is unknown. No per-base quality is available; no much larger clone lies one base away. Libraries were made using the immunoSEQ multiplex PCR assay. For the multiplex PCR, a mixture combining 60 forward primers for TCR Vbeta segments and 13 reverse primers for TCR Jbeta segments was used. A multiplex PCR assay on genomic DNA amplified the CDR3 region of rearranged TCR beta genes. On the Illumina HiSeq System, the amplified TCR beta libraries were sequenced as 87-base-pair reads. Under the source paper's analysis protocol: A later analysis tallied 75 million to 95 million unique TCR beta chains across the roughly 610 repertoires, and some 12 million of those chains were shared by two or more donors. A nearest-neighbor algorithm error-corrected the raw reads and collapsed the reads into unique sequences, merging closely related sequences to remove PCR and sequencing errors. CDR3 sequences were aligned to IMGT reference sequences to assign V, D and J gene segments. Each retained sequence needed at least a six-nucleotide match to both a V gene segment and a J gene segment. A rearrangement was called productive if the CDR3 had no stop codons and remained in frame with V and J, and every other rearrangement was called non-productive. CDR3 was defined according to IMGT convention as the region running from the second conserved V-encoded cysteine to the conserved J-encoded phenylalanine. The earlier analysis of fewer than 750 of the donors excluded sequences that lacked an unambiguous match to a single V gene segment. An earlier analysis of 587 of the donors classified V segments as functional when productive rearrangements were above 56.7% and as segregating when the standard deviation between donors was above 5%. A statistical classification framework was built for diagnosing cytomegalovirus status from the catalog of TCR beta chain sequences. V and J gene assignment, in a later analysis, came from comparing TCR nucleotide sequences with IMGT/GENE-DB human TR gene sequences. A later analysis assigned CDR3 sequences and most-parsimonious VDJ recombination scenarios with the TCRdist pipeline. In a later analysis, each TCR beta chain was defined by its CDR3 amino acid sequence together with its V-gene family, and reads without a unique V-gene family were excluded. As a way to deal with suspected cross-contamination and a sequencing artifact, a later analysis dropped approximately 590 nucleotide sequences that were highly shared and had low generation probability. A later analysis calculated a clonal expansion index for each public chain from normalized within-repertoire ranks of inferred template counts. In a later analysis, generation probabilities were computed using a VDJ recombination model fitted to out-of-frame rearrangements, and the results were checked against IGoR. In a later analysis, TCR-TCR, TCR-HLA and TCR-CMV co-occurrence was scored with hypergeometric tests, and a repertoire-size bias correction was applied to TCR pairs. In a later analysis, false discovery rates were estimated by permuting HLA or CMV assignments 20 times. A later analysis grouped co-occurring TCRs with DBSCAN, adding TCRdist sequence similarity when clustering within HLA-allele-positive subsets. For co-occurrence clustering, repertoires with fewer than 30,000 or more than 120,000 public chains were excluded, along with a handful of repertoires with anomalous nucleotide sharing. TCRdb mirrors the immuneACCESS table, restricted to in-frame sequences. Some clones are absent from its copies; in checked studies, under half trace to an unresolved V gene, and the reason for the others is unknown. D and trimming come from the DNA, and the V and J calls and clone size come from that table. The sample profile shows around 80,000 clones; approximately 60% of them were found once. Of the sample, under 4.5% is held by the ten largest clones.

In total, more than 500 healthy bone marrow donors made up the cohort. All cohort members were sampled while nominally healthy, although unrecorded immune exposures were likely present. The donor tested CMV seropositive, placing the donor among the 310 or so seropositive members of the cohort. A peripheral blood sample was provided by each donor, and peripheral blood mononuclear cells were used for TCR beta sequencing. Genomic DNA extraction from the blood cell samples was performed with the Qiagen DNeasy Blood Extraction Kit. The data belong to a study of cytomegalovirus exposure and HLA in healthy donors listed by TCRdb under 2017. Looking at the study overall: An earlier analysis of approximately 640 of the donors reported 250 to 300 Gb of sequence data and around 120 million unique TCR beta sequences from some 180 million T cells. Rather than using new phenotypic data, the later analysis identified candidate immune exposures from TCR beta sequences and from how often those sequences occurred across donors. Four to six DR-DQ haplotypes were handled as single units for association and clustering, since linkage in the cohort was strong. Class I and class II HLA loci were covered by the typing at four-digit resolution. Typing coverage differed by locus: A, B, C, DRB1 and DQB1 were typed in roughly 620-640 donors, DQA1 in 522, DPA1 in some 610, and DPB1 in approximately 450. Every discovery cohort repertoire had been produced on one sequencing platform. An earlier analysis of several hundred of the donors applied high-throughput TCR beta sequencing to assess whether each TCR beta V gene segment acted as functional or pseudogenic. Among the roughly 390 genotyped donors, approximately 77% belonged to the genetic ancestry cluster associated with self-reported Caucasian donors. Using immunosequencing, the study profiled T cell repertoires from 666 subjects and related those repertoires to cytomegalovirus serostatus. To study patterns of TCR occurrence, a later analysis re-analyzed previously published TCR beta repertoires from 700 or so donors and added high-resolution HLA genotyping. To predict cytomegalovirus infection status, the study combined high-throughput TCR immunosequencing, statistical association of individual TCRs with disease status, and machine learning. In a later genetic analysis, genome-wide SNP genotypes for about three fifths of the 666 donors were used, and that subset was treated as a discovery cohort. The study aimed to test whether signatures of past pathogen exposure could be identified by cataloging public T cell receptors. A separate validation cohort of approximately 120 different subjects was used in addition to the roughly 700-subject first cohort. Among about 400 genotyped donors of the cohort, an average of roughly 230,000 unique TCR beta nucleotide sequences was sequenced per donor, of which 15% to 20% were non-productive. Approximately 310 gigabases of sequencing data and 78 million or so unique TCR sequences were included in an early release covering over 600 HLA-typed donors. Donor age, sex, ethnicity and CMV serostatus were compiled together with the repertoire data. The paper as a whole reports these results and caveats: The classifier was reported to diagnose cytomegalovirus status with high specificity and sensitivity in both the original and validation cohorts. Because some donors lacked HLA typing at each locus, the association tests relied only on the typed subset. A later genetic analysis reported fewer N-insertions in productive TCRs among donors in an Asian-associated ancestry cluster than the roughly 640-donor mean. A later analysis reported that several top co-occurrence clusters appeared linked to parvovirus B19, influenza, CMV and Epstein-Barr virus. While some public TCRs were present in many individuals, most TCR sequences turned up only very rarely across donors. The sequencing pipeline was judged likely to have produced a cluster of highly shared sequence variants as a technical artifact. When HLA alleles, especially DR and DQ, strongly co-occurred, attributing TCR associations to individual alleles was difficult. In vitro tests confirmed that a few of the cytomegalovirus-associated TCR beta chains recognize cytomegalovirus antigens. The authors suggested that the approach could potentially be generalized to other disease states and immunological phenotypes. The study listed 150 to 200 TCR beta chains as associated with cytomegalovirus. A further reported finding was that TCR beta sequences accurately predicted the HLA-A and HLA-B alleles for most subjects in the first cohort. According to a later analysis, TCR association rates differed among HLA loci, with DRB1 alleles showing the most associated TCRs and HLA-C alleles showing the fewest. At a false discovery rate of 0.05, a later analysis linked some 18,000 TCR beta sequences to specific HLA alleles. A later genetic analysis associated a missense DCLRE1C variant with V-gene and J-gene trimming of TCR beta chains, and an independent cohort replicated the association. Most CMV-associated TCR beta chains appeared to be HLA-restricted in a later analysis, and the HLA associations seemed to be driven largely by CMV exposure. Because counts were too low, more than 15 rarely observed V segments, including chromosome 9 orphons, were excluded from the earlier analysis of several hundred of the donors. In a later analysis, HLA-associated TCR beta chains were found to be more clonally expanded and to have lower generation probabilities than equally common non-associated chains. Immune exposure information for the cohort was limited to CMV serostatus. Roughly uniform sequencing depth across donors was assumed in presence/absence analyses, although this assumption may not hold. Only TCR beta chains were sequenced in this cohort, and the absence of alpha or paired-chain data limited detectable features. Linkage disequilibrium might explain the correlated functional status among segregating V segments, but an unknown experimental factor could not be ruled out. Because the 87-base-pair reads could not distinguish some IMGT-functional V segments, including TRBV6-2 and TRBV6-3, those segments were excluded. An earlier analysis of approximately 600 of the donors showed that most TCR beta V segments appeared in productive rearrangements either about 87% or about 30% of the time, which broadly matched IMGT annotations.

The CDR3 starts with the cysteine, ends with the phenylalanine, and has 23 residues. Just the 69-base CDR3 DNA is kept, in frame starting at base 1. The chain employs TRBV12-2 and TRBJ1-6. TRBV12-2 is a pseudogene locus. The sample comprised PBMCs. The TCR was taken from a male donor in good health and CMV-seropositive. The DNA sequence is as follows: TGTGCAAGTCGCCATGGGGGGGGACAATGGGGGACTAACCACCCGAATGCCAATTCACCCCTCCACTTT. It encodes CASRHGGGQWGTNHPNANSPLHF.